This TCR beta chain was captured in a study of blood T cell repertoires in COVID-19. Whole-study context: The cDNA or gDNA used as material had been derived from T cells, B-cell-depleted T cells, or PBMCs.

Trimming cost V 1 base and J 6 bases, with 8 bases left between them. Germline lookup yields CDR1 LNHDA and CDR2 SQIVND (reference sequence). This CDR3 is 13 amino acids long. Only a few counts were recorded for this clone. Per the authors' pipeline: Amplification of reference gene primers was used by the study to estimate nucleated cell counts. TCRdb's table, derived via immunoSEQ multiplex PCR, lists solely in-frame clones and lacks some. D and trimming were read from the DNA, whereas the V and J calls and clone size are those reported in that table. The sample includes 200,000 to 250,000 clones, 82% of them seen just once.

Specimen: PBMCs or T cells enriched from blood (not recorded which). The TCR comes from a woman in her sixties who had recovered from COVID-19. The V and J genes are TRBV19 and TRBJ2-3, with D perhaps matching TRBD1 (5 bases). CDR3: CASSIVGPDTQYF. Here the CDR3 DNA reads TGTGCCAGTAGTATAGTGGGGCCGGATACGCAGTATTTT.